This T cell receptor (beta chain) was profiled in a study of blood T cell repertoires in COVID-19. Turning to the study itself: Both acute and convalescent COVID-19 samples were obtained from the United States, Italy and Spain. Sample material is recorded as cDNA or gDNA derived from T cells, B-cell-depleted T cells, or PBMCs.

As handled by the study authors: Amplification of reference gene primers was used by the study to estimate nucleated cell counts. Assay: immunoSEQ multiplex PCR; the TCRdb copy retains only in-frame clones and omits some. V and J calls and clone size are copied from that table; D and trimming were computed from the DNA. The profile covers 90,000 to 120,000 clones, with 70% to 90% appearing a single time and around 2% taken by the ten largest. The V gene end was trimmed by 5 bases and the J gene end by 6 bases; junction bases not matched to a gene: 11. Germline CDR1 is SGHTA and CDR2 is FQGNSA. The CDR3 spans 17 residues.

The clonotype was recovered from a human donor in a cohort sampled during active COVID-19. The specimen was peripheral blood. V and J are TRBV7-2 and TRBJ2-7; 15 bases fit TRBD2. CDR3 sequence: CASSLTSGLAGGPEQYF. The CDR3 DNA reads as TGTGCCAGCAGCCTAACATCTGGACTAGCGGGGGGGCCCGAGCAGTACTTC.